These 22 T cell receptor beta chains came from one sample sequenced in a study of beta chain features in type 1 diabetes. Their antigens are not known. The sequenced template was cDNA made from the entire isolated RNA. Using immunoSEQ multiplex PCR, the repertoire was profiled, and TCRdb retains in-frame clones only, with some absent. There are about 16,000 clones in the sample; less than 85% occur only once, and about 0.77% lies in the top ten. The study's findings and limits: All four CD4+ subsets of Type 1 diabetes patients contained TCRB CDR3s that were moderately but significantly shorter.

Material: stem cell memory CD4+ T cells from blood. Receptors originate from a man younger than 40 with type 1 diabetes.

The V gene is TRBV5-1, the J gene TRBJ1-5, with 9 bases lining up with TRBD1. Germline CDR1 reads SGHRS; CDR2 reads YFSETQ. This CDR3 region has 15 residues. V trimming: 4 bases; J trimming: 1 base; junction bases outside the gene matches: 3. The DNA of the CDR3 is TGCGCCAGCAGCGTACAGGGGGCAAGCAATCAGCCCCAGCATTTT. Protein: CASSVQGASNQPQHF.

This chain connects TRBV6-1 to TRBJ1-1; D uncertain. Looked up from germline, CDR1 is MNHNS and CDR2 is SASEGT. The length of the CDR3 is 14 residues. V was clipped by 5 bases and J by 3 bases, with 13 bases between them. CDR3 region: CASSTRRGDTEAFF. The DNA for the CDR3 is TGTGCCAGCAGTACTCGACGGGGTGACACTGAAGCTTTCTTT.

This sequence joins TRBV7-3 and TRBJ1-2; the D gene is possibly TRBD1 (5 bases). This CDR3 contains 13 residues. V was cut by 1 base and J by 8 bases, with 11 bases left in between. CDR1 and CDR2 from the germline V gene are SGHTA and FQGTGA. CDR3 sequence reads: CASSLNQGWGYTF. The DNA for the CDR3 is TGTGCCAGCAGCTTAAACCAGGGTTGGGGCTACACCTTC.

The chain uses TRBV10-2 and TRBJ2-3; maybe TRBD2 (6 bases). Trimming cost V 10 bases and J 0 bases, with 17 bases left between them. Germline CDR1 reads WSHSY; CDR2 reads SAAADI. This CDR3 region has 15 residues. This CDR3 is CATERWDSSTDTQYF. CDR3 nucleotide sequence: TGCGCCACCGAAAGGTGGGACTCAAGCACAGATACGCAGTATTTT.

The chain employs TRBV30 and TRBJ2-3; D perhaps matches TRBD2 (5 bases). Germline-derived CDR1 and CDR2 are GTSNPN and SVGIG (reference sequence). Deletions cut 8 bases from V and 3 bases from J, with 9 bases between. The CDR3 totals 11 residues. As DNA, the CDR3 is TGTGCCCTCGGGGTTACAGATACGCAGTATTTT. Translation: CALGVTDTQYF. Looking up the rest from reference TRBV30 and TRBJ2-3 gives the full variable domain: SQTIHQWPATLVQPVGSPLSLECTVEGTSNPNLYWYRQAAGRGLQLLFYSVGIGQISSEVPQNLSASRPQDRQFILSSKKLLLSDSGFYLCALGVTDTQYFGPGTRLTVL.

The chain employs TRBV18 and TRBJ1-1, with a tentative D call TRBD1 (6 bases). The CDR3 spans 13 residues. Germline lookup yields CDR1 KGHSH and CDR2 LQKENI. The V end was cut by 6 bases, the J end by 2 bases, with 10 bases between. This chain's CDR3 is CASSQDSNTEAFF. The CDR3 DNA reads TGTGCCAGCTCTCAGGACAGTAACACTGAAGCTTTCTTT.

This clone was recorded once. The rearrangement joins TRBV18 to TRBJ2-7, with 7 bases lining up with TRBD2. J lost 1 base, V lost 2 bases, and 5 bases had no gene match. Germline assignment: CDR1 KGHSH and CDR2 LQKENI. The CDR3 consists of 15 residues. CDR3 DNA sequence: TGTGCCAGCTCACCATGGGCAGCGGGATCCTACGAGCAGTACTTC. Translating it yields CASSPWAAGSYEQYF.

This clone was recorded a few times. The chain combines TRBV18 with TRBJ2-7, with TRBD1 as a possible D gene (6 bases). CDR3 size: 14 residues. Germline CDR1 KGHSH, CDR2 LQKENI. V lost 1 base and J lost 6, with 13 bases in between. The CDR3 reads CASSPLPTGTEQYF. The CDR3 DNA is TGTGCCAGCTCACCACTCCCCACAGGGACCGAGCAGTACTTC.

The V gene is TRBV6-5, the J gene TRBJ2-3; 11 bases are a match to TRBD2. The CDR3 contains 14 residues. Losses at the gene ends were 8 bases for V and 5 bases for J; bases not matched to a gene: 6. Germline V gene lookup returns CDR1 MNHEY and CDR2 SVGAGI. The CDR3 sequence: CASRSGGAGDTQYF. The DNA for the CDR3 is TGTGCCAGCCGTAGCGGGGGGGCGGGAGATACGCAGTATTTT.

The chain employs TRBV7-9 and TRBJ1-2; D possibly corresponds to TRBD1 (5 bases). This CDR3 spans 13 amino acids. The V and J ends lost 5 bases and 7 bases respectively, with 14 bases between them. Germline V gene data show CDR1 as SEHNR and CDR2 as FQNEAQ (reference sequence). CDR3 DNA: TGTGCCAGCAGCCCCACAGGTTTTGTTGGCTACACCTTC. As protein: CASSPTGFVGYTF.

V gene TRBV5-1 combines with J gene TRBJ1-1; no clear D gene. Germline-derived CDR1 and CDR2 are SGHRS and YFSETQ. V lost 3 bases to trimming and J lost 4 bases, with 13 bases between them. This CDR3 contains 14 residues. CDR3 amino acids: CASSSATGGTEAFF. The CDR3 nucleotides are TGCGCCAGCAGCTCCGCCACCGGAGGCACTGAAGCTTTCTTT. The full variable domain, its missing parts supplied by reference TRBV5-1 and TRBJ1-1, is KAGVTQTPRYLIKTRGQQVTLSCSPISGHRSVSWYQQTPGQGLQFLFEYFSETQRNKGNFPGRFSGRQFSNSRSEMNVSTLELGDSALYLCASSSATGGTEAFFGQGTRLTVV.

CDR3 sequence (DNA): TGTGCCAGCAGCGTAACCGGGACTAGCGGGGGACGGTCCTACAATGAGCAGTTCTTC. Translation gives CASSVTGTSGGRSYNEQFF. J is TRBJ2-1 and V is TRBV9, with 14 positions matching TRBD2. Germline lookup yields CDR1 SGDLS and CDR2 YYNGEE. The CDR3 loop spans 19 amino acids. V was pared by 1 base and J by 1 base, with 7 bases of the junction left unmatched.

The chain couples TRBV10-3 to TRBJ1-5; no firm D call. Per the germline V gene, CDR1 is ENHRY and CDR2 is SYGVKD. The CDR3 has 10 amino acids. Trimming removed 6 bases at V and 9 bases at J, with 6 bases between. The CDR3 DNA reads as TGTGCCATCAGACTAGGGCCCCAGCATTTT. The encoded protein is CAIRLGPQHF.

A few counts support this clone. The chain uses TRBV4-3 and TRBJ2-3; 9 bases are a match to TRBD2. The V gene end was trimmed by 3 bases and the J gene end by 4 bases; junction bases not matched to a gene: 5. The CDR3 runs to 15 residues. Germline values: CDR1 LGHNA, CDR2 YSLEER. In nucleotides, the CDR3 is TGCGCCAGCAGCCAGGCGGGGGGGAATCCAGATACGCAGTATTTT. Encoded protein: CASSQAGGNPDTQYF.

CDR3 region: CASSRLEETQYF. The CDR3 DNA reads TGTGCCAGCTCTCGACTCGAAGAGACCCAGTACTTC. V usage is TRBV18 and J usage is TRBJ2-5; D unresolved. The V and J ends lost 6 bases and 3 bases respectively, with 8 bases between them. Germline loops: CDR1 KGHSH, CDR2 LQKENI. The length of the CDR3 is 12 residues.

This clone was counted a few times. The rearrangement uses TRBV7-2 and TRBJ2-2; 8 nucleotides match TRBD2. CDR3 size: 16 residues. CDR1 is SGHTA, CDR2 FQGNSA, per germline. V lost 3 bases to trimming and J lost 5 bases; unmatched junction nucleotides: 8. The CDR3 region is CASSFHGGGWTGELFF. The CDR3 nucleotides read TGTGCCAGCAGCTTCCACGGGGGGGGCTGGACCGGGGAGCTGTTTTTT. The complete variable domain, with remaining parts taken from reference TRBV7-2 and TRBJ2-2, reads GAGVSQSPSNKVTEKGKDVELRCDPISGHTALYWYRQSLGQGLEFLIYFQGNSAPDKSGLPSDRFSAERTGGSVSTLTIQRTQQEDSAVYLCASSFHGGGWTGELFFGEGSRLTVL.

The chain couples TRBV5-4 to TRBJ2-3, with 9 positions matching TRBD2. This CDR3 comprises 14 residues. J was trimmed by 6 bases and V by 5 bases; bases with no gene match: 7. Looked up from germline, CDR1 is SGHNT and CDR2 is YYREEE (reference sequence). For the CDR3, the DNA is TGTGCCAGCAGGAATAGCGGGGGCCCCGATACGCAGTATTTT. This gives the protein CASRNSGGPDTQYF.

The V and J genes are TRBV6-1 and TRBJ2-5, with TRBD2 as a possible D gene (6 bases). V lost 2 bases, J lost 9 bases, and 19 bases lay in between. The CDR3 loop spans 15 amino acids. The germline CDR1 and CDR2 sequences are MNHNS and SASEGT. CDR3 loop: CASSEMLGTPGAQYF. The CDR3 DNA follows: TGTGCCAGCAGTGAAATGCTCGGGACGCCGGGAGCCCAGTACTTC.

The chain employs TRBV4-1 and TRBJ2-7; TRBD1 agrees at 10 bases. CDR3 size: 16 residues. CDR1 and CDR2 (germline): MGHRA, YSYEKL. V shed 4 bases and J 5 bases; nucleotides not matched to a gene: 11. CDR3 protein: CASSPIGDRGRHEQYF. Written as DNA, the CDR3 is TGCGCCAGCAGCCCGATTGGGGACAGGGGTCGTCACGAGCAGTACTTC.

The rearrangement uses TRBV7-8 and TRBJ1-2, with D possibly TRBD1 on 6 matching bases. The germline V gene has CDR1 SGHVS and CDR2 FQNEAQ. Trimming left V 2 bases short and J 7 bases short, with 17 bases between. The CDR3 spans 15 residues. Here the CDR3 DNA reads TGTGCCAGCAGCTTATCTGGGGGGGGCGCGTTTGGCTACACCTTC. Translated: CASSLSGGGAFGYTF.

The gene calls are TRBV5-4 and TRBJ2-1; unclear D gene. Germline V lookup: CDR1 SGHNT, CDR2 YYREEE (reference sequence). Trimming shortened V by 0 bases and J by 4 bases, and 11 bases separated the two germline ends. This CDR3 comprises 15 residues. CDR3 in DNA: TGTGCCAGCAGCTTGGACTCTCGACAATACAATGAGCAGTTCTTC. This encodes CASSLDSRQYNEQFF.

The V call is TRBV5-1, the J call TRBJ2-7; D not resolved. This CDR3 comprises 11 residues. V was clipped by 1 base and J by 7 bases, with 6 bases between them. The germline V gene encodes CDR1 SGHRS and CDR2 YFSETQ. Written as DNA, the CDR3 is TGCGCCAGCAGCTTGAACGGGGAGCAGTACTTC. Amino acid sequence: CASSLNGEQYF.